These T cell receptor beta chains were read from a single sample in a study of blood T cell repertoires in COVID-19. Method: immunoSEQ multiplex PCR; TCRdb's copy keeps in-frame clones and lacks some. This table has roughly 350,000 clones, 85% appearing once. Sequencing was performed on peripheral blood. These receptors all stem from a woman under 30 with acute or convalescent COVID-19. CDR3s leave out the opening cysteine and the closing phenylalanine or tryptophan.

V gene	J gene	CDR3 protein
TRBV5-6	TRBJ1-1	ASSSLGQRTEAF
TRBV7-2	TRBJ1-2	ASSSNSLAGYT
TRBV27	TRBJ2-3	ASKLRGGRSDTQY
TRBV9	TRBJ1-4	ASSVASGQENEKLF
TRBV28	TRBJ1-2	ASSSGTGDIWGYT
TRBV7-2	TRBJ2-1	ASSGGGLIDEQF
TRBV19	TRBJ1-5	ASSIVGGNQPQH
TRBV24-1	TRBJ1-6	ATSDSRTGGSPLH
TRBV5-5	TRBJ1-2	ASSSRGGRDGYT
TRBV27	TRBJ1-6	ASSLSYNSPLH
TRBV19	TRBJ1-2	ASGVYGYT
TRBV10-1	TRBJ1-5	ASSDTGGDPNQPQH
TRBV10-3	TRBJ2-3	AIRGSGRTTDTQY
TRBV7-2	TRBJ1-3	ASSLRETQWGNTIY
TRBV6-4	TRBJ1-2	ASSDSTEGPKMGYT
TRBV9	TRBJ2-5	ASSATEGQGANETQY
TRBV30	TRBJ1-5	AWSVPGRRDQPQH
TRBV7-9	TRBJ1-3	ASSPQWGDSPGNTIY
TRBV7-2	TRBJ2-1	ASSLMSRGRDEQF
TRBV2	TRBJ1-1	ASSEGDMHNTEAF
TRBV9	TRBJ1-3	ASSVGSSGNTIY
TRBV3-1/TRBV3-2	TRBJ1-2	ASSHSFVGDGYT
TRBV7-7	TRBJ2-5	ASSLGFGGQQETQY
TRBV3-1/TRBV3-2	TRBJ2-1	ASSQDSTSGRPNNEQF
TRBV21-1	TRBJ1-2	ASSKARVVYGYT
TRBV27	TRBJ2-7	ASSDGTEYEQY
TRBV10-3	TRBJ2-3	AISEMNRGKGTDTQY
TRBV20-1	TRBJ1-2	SAGTNYGYT
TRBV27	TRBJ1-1	ASSFGQSREAF
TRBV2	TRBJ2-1	ASSRLGAGGFPDNNEQF
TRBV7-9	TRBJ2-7	ASSPGGYEQY
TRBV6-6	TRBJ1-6	ASKGQANSPLH
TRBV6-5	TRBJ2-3	ASSYLGREDTQY
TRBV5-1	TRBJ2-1	ASKRRGERDYNEQF
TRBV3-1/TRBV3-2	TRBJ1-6	ASSQDTREYNSPLH
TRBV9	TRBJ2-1	ASKVGRSSYNEQF
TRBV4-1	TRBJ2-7	ASSQAIGQYEQY
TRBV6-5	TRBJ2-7	ASIGGEQY
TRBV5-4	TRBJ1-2	ASSFGGRADYGYT
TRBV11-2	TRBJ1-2	ASSLGGGYT
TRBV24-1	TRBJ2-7	ATSDDRGNGEQY
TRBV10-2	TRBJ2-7	ASSESPSGVYEQY
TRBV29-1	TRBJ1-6	SVYPGQHSPLH
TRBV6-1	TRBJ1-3	ASSEGGNTIY
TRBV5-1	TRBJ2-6	ASSNKPGQGVSGANVLT
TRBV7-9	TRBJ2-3	ASSHPRTSGITDTQY
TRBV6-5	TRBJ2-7	ASSRGTGDEQY
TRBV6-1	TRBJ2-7	ASSVRPAGDLYEQY
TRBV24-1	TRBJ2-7	ATSAAGSYEQY
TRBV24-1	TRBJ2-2	ATSDLRRGGELF
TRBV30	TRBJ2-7	AWSPPGPDSKGGYEQY
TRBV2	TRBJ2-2	ASSETGGHTGELF
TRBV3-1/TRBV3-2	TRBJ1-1	ASSPVPRGTEAF
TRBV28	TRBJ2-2	ASTSRSLPNTGELF
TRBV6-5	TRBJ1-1	AAHRRAWRDTEAF
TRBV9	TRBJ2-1	ASSVQGQGLNEQF
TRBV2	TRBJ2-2	ASSELRDRDIGELF
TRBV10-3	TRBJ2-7	AISPGQGISYEQY